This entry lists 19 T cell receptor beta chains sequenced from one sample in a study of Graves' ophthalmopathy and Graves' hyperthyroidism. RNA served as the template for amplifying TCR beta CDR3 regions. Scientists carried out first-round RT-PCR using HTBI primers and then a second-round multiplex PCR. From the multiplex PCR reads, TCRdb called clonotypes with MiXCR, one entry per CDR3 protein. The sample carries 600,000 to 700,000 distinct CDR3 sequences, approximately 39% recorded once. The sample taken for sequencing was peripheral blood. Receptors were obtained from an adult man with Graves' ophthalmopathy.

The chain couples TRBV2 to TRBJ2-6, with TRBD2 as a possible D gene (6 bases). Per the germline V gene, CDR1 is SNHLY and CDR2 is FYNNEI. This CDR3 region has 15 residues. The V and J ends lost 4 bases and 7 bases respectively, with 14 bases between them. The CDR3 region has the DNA TGTGCCAGCAGTGTGTCGTCGGGAGAAGCCAACGTCCTGACTTTC. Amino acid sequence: CASSVSSGEANVLTF.

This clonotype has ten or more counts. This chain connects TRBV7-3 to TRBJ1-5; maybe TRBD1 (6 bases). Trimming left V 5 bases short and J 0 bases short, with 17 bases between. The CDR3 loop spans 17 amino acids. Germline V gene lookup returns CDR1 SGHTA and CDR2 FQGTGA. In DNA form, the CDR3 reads TGTGCCAGCAGCCCGCGGGACACCGTAGATAGCAATCAGCCCCAGCATTTT. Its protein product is CASSPRDTVDSNQPQHF.

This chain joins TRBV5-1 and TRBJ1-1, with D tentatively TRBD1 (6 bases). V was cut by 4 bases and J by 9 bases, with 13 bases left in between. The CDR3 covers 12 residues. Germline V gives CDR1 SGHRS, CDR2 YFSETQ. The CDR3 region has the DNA TGCGCCAGCAGCCCAGGGGAGGTGAAAGCTTTCTTT. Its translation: CASSPGEVKAFF.

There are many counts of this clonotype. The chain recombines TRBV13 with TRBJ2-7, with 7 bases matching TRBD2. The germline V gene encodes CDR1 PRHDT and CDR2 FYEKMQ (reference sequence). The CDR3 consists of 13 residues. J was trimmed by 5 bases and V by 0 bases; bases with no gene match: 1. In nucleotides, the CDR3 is TGTGCCAGCAGCTTAGGGACTAGCCACGAGCAGTACTTC. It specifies CASSLGTSHEQYF.

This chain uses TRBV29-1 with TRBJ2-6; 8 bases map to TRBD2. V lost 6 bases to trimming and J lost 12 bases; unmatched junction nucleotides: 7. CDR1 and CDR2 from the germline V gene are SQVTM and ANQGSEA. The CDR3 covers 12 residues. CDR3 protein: CSVDLAGTVLTF. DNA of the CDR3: TGCAGCGTAGACTTAGCGGGGACCGTCCTGACTTTC.

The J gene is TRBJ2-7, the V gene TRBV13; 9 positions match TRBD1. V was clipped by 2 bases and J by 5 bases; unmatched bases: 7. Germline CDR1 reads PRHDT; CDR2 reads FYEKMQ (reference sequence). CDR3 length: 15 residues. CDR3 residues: CASSLFGQGIHEQYF. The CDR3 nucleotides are TGTGCCAGCAGCTTATTTGGACAGGGGATCCACGAGCAGTACTTC.

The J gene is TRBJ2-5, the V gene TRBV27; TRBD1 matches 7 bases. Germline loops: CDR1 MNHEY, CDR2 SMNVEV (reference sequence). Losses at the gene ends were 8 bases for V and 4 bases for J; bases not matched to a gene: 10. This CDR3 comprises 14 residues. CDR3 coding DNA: TGTGCCAGCGCACCCCGTGGGACAGTAGAGACCCAGTACTTC. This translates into CASAPRGTVETQYF.

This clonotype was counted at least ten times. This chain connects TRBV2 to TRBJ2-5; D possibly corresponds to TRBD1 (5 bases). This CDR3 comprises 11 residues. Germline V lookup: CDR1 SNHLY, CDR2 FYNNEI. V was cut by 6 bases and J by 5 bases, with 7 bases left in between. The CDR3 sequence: CASRTAETQYF. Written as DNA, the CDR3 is TGTGCCAGCAGGACAGCCGAGACCCAGTACTTC.

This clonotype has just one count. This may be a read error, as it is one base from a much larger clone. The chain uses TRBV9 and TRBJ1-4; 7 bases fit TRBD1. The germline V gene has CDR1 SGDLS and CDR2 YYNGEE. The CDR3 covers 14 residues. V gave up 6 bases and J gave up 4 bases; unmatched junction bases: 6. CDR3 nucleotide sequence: TGTGCCAGCAACTCGACAGGGCGTAATGAAAAACTGTTTTTT. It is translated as CASNSTGRNEKLFF.

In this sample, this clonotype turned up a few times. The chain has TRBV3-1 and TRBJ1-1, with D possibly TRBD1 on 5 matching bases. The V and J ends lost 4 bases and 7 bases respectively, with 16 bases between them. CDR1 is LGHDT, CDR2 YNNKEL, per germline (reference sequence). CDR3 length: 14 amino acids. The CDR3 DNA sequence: TGTGCCAGCAGCCTTTCTGTCAAGGGGATTGAAGCTTTCTTT. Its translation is CASSLSVKGIEAFF.

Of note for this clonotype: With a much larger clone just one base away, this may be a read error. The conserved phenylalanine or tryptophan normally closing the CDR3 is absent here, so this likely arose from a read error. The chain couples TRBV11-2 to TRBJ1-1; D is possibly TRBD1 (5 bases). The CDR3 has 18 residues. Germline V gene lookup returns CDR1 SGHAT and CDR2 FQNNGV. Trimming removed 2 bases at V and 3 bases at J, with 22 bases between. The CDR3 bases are TGTGCCAGCAGCTTAATCTTAAGCCTTGGCAGGGAGGACACTGAAGCTTTCCTT. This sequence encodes CASSLILSLGREDTEAFL.

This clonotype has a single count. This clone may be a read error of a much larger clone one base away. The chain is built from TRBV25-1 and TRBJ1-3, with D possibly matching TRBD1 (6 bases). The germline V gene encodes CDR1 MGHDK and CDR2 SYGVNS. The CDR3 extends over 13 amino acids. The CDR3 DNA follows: TGTGCCACCAGACAGGACTCTGGAAACACCAAATATTTT. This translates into CATRQDSGNTKYF.

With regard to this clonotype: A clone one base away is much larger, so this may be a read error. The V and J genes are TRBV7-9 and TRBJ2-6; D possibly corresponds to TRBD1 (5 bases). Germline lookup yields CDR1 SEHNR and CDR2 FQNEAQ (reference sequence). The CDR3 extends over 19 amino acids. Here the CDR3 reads CASSSVFGQPFSEANVLTF. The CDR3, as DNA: TGTGCCAGCAGCTCCGTATTTGGACAACCGTTCTCTGAGGCCAACGTCCTGACTTTC.

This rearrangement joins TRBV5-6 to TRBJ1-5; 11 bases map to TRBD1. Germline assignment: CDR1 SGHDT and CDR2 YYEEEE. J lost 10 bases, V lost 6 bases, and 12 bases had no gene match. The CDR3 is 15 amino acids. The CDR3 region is CASTRGQGGEKPQHF. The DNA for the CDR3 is TGTGCCAGCACCCGGGGACAGGGGGGGGAGAAACCCCAGCATTTT.

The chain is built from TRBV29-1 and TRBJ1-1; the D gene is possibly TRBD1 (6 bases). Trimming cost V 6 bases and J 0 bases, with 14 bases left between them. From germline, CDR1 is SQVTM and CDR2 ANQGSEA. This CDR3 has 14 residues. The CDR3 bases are TGCAGCGTCACCACGGGACAAATGAACACTGAAGCTTTCTTT. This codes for CSVTTGQMNTEAFF.

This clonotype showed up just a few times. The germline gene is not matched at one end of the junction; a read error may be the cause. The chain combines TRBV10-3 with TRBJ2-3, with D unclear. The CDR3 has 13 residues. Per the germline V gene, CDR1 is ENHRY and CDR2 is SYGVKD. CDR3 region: CASSYTSTDTQYF. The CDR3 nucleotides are TGTGCCAGCAGTTACACTAGCACAGATACGCAGTATTTT.

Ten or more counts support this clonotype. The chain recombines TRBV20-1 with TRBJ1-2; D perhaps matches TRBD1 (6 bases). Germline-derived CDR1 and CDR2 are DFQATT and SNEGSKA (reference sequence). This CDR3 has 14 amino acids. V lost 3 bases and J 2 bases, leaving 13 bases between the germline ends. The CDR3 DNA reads TGCAGTGCTAGTCCCACAGGGTTAAACTATGGCTACACCTTC. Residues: CSASPTGLNYGYTF.

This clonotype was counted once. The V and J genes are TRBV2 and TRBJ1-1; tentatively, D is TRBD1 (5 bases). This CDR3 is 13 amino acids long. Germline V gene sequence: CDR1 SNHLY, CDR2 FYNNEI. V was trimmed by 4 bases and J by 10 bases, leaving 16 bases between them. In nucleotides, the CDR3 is TGTGCCAGCAGTGTAGAGGGGCGCGGGGGAGCTTTCTTT. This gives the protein CASSVEGRGGAFF.

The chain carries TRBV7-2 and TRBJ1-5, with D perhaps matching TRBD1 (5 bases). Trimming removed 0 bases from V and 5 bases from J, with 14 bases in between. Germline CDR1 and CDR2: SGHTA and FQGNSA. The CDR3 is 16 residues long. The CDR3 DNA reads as TGTGCCAGCAGCTTAGCTCCGGGGCAGGGAGATCAGCCCCAGCATTTT. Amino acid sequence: CASSLAPGQGDQPQHF.